The entry below describes one T cell receptor beta chain. Its target is unknown. The entry originates in a study of CXCR3-negative and CXCR3-positive naive CD8 T cells. Regarding the study as a whole: After cryopreservation, expression of CXCR3 was partially reduced, and most assays were run with fresh PBMCs.

In preparing the TRB cDNA libraries, 5' RACE with UMI labels was used. From its re-call of the 5' RACE reads, TCRdb lists each CDR3 protein once, without DNA. The listing contains about 82,000 distinct CDR3 sequences. The germline gives CDR1 SNHLY, CDR2 FYNNEI. The CDR3 is 13 residues long. V gene TRBV2 combines with J gene TRBJ2-1; checking the TCRdb D call of TRBD2 is not possible without DNA. Sequences were obtained from naive CXCR3- CD8+ T cells from blood. As for subset: CD45RO-CCR7+CD27+CD95- naive CD8+ T cells lacking CXCR3 (TNR3-). This sequence originates from a human donor in good health. Some clones in this sample may be carry-over from other donors' samples. The chain's CDR3 is CATRSLATNEQFF.